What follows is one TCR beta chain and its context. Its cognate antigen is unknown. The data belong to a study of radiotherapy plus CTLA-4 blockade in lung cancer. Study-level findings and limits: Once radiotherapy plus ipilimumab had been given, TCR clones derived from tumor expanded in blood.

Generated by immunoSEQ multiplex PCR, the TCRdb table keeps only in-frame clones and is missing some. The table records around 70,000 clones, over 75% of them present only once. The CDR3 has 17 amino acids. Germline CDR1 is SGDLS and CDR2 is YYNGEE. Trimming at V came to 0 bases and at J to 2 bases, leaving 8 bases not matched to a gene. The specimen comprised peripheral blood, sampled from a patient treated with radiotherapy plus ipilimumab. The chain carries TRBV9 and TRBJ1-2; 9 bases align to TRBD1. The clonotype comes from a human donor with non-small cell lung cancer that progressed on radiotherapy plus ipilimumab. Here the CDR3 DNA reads TGTGCCAGCAGCGTAGCGGGACAGGGTAATTTGAACTATGGCTACACCTTC. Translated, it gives CASSVAGQGNLNYGYTF.